One sample yielded the 25 T cell receptor beta chains listed below, sequenced in a study of vaccination and CD4 T cells after COVID-19. Treatment described: 10-day PBMC culture with coronavirus spike peptide pools or control peptides (ViraFEST assay). Cultured CD4+ T cell DNA underwent sequencing with the Oncomine TCR Beta short-read assay. TCRdb recomputed calls from the PCR reads with MiXCR, one row per CDR3 protein. The sample has 16,000 or so distinct CDR3 sequences; 53% are singletons. Antigens for these TCRs are unknown. The source material was CD4+ T cells from blood, cultured in vitro. These receptors all stem from a human donor who had recovered from COVID-19.

This clonotype was observed a few times. V is TRBV6-5 and J is TRBJ1-6; 7 bases map to TRBD1. Germline values: CDR1 MNHEY, CDR2 SVGAGI. The ends lost 0 bases at V and 6 bases at J; junction bases unmatched: 20. The CDR3 runs to 21 residues. The CDR3 loop reads CASSYSASGGFWTGINSPLHF. DNA for the CDR3: TGTGCCAGCAGTTACTCGGCAAGCGGAGGTTTTTGGACAGGAATTAATTCACCCCTCCACTTT.

The chain couples TRBV5-1 to TRBJ1-2, with TRBD1 as a possible D gene (6 bases). V lost 6 bases, J lost 8 bases, and 17 bases lay in between. CDR1 is SGHRS, CDR2 YFSETQ, per germline. This CDR3 contains 13 residues. CDR3 amino acids: CASTDQGQRGYTF. CDR3 nucleotide sequence: TGCGCCAGCACCGACCAGGGGCAGCGAGGCTACACCTTC.

This clonotype showed up just a few times. V and J are TRBV7-7 and TRBJ2-5, with D possibly being TRBD1 (5 bases). The CDR3 covers 15 residues. V dropped 1 base and J dropped 2 bases, with 11 bases sitting between them. In germline, CDR1 is SSHAT, CDR2 FNYEAQ (reference sequence). The CDR3 here is CASSLERGHQETQYF. The CDR3 nucleotides read TGTGCCAGCAGCTTAGAGAGAGGACATCAAGAGACCCAGTACTTC.

This chain links TRBV7-9 with TRBJ1-6; tentative D call: TRBD1 (5 bases). Germline V gene lookup returns CDR1 SEHNR and CDR2 FQNEAQ (reference sequence). Deletions cut 0 bases from V and 7 bases from J, with 13 bases between. CDR3 length equals 16 residues. CDR3 protein: CASSLATGAENSPLHF. DNA for the CDR3: TGTGCCAGCAGCTTAGCAACCGGGGCGGAAAATTCACCCCTCCACTTT.

On this clonotype: Sequence at one end of the junction differs from germline and may be a read error. The chain employs TRBV11-1 and TRBJ2-3; TRBD1 matches 9 bases. Germline-derived CDR1 and CDR2 are SGHAT and FQDESV (reference sequence). There are 17 residues in the CDR3. The CDR3 DNA follows: TGCGCCAGCAGCCAAGGGGACAGGGCCCCTACGGGGGATACGCAGTATTTT. Protein product: CASSQGDRAPTGDTQYF.

This clonotype turned up a few times. The chain joins TRBV6-1 to TRBJ1-5; a possible D gene is TRBD1 (5 bases). The CDR3 is 16 amino acids. Per germline, CDR1 MNHNS and CDR2 SASEGT. Trimming removed 0 bases at V and 6 bases at J, with 15 bases between. CDR3 DNA: TGTGCCAGCAGTGAAGCGCCGGGTGGGGCTGGTCAGCCCCAGCATTTT. Encoded protein: CASSEAPGGAGQPQHF.

This chain connects TRBV6-1 to TRBJ1-5; D is ambiguous. The V gene's germline CDR1 is MNHNS and CDR2 SASEGT. The CDR3 spans 14 residues. The V gene lost 6 bases and the J gene lost 1 base, with 10 bases spanning the gap. CDR3 in DNA: TGTGCCAGCAGAGGTGGTTCGAGCAATCAGCCCCAGCATTTT. It is translated as CASRGGSSNQPQHF.

This clonotype was observed a few times. The chain employs TRBV7-8 and TRBJ2-2; D perhaps matches TRBD2 (6 bases). The V gene's germline CDR1 is SGHVS and CDR2 FQNEAQ. The CDR3 runs 14 residues. V was cut by 4 bases and J by 5 bases, with 11 bases left in between. The CDR3 spells CASSSRERTGELFF. In DNA form, the CDR3 reads TGTGCCAGCAGCTCTCGGGAGAGGACCGGGGAGCTGTTTTTT.

This clonotype appeared once. V usage is TRBV2 and J usage is TRBJ1-1; 7 nucleotides line up with TRBD1. The CDR3 sequence is 14 residues long. The germline CDR1 and CDR2 sequences are SNHLY and FYNNEI. V dropped 5 bases and J dropped 2; count of bases not matched to a gene: 5. This CDR3 is CASSMDRKNTEAFF. CDR3 DNA sequence: TGTGCCAGCAGTATGGACAGGAAAAACACTGAAGCTTTCTTT. The complete variable domain, with remaining parts taken from reference TRBV2 and TRBJ1-1, reads EPEVTQTPSHQVTQMGQEVILRCVPISNHLYFYWYRQILGQKVEFLVSFYNNEISEKSEIFDDQFSVERPDGSNFTLKIRSTKLEDSAMYFCASSMDRKNTEAFFGQGTRLTVV.

This chain links TRBV11-3 with TRBJ2-6; the D is unclear. V lost 3 bases and J 4 bases, leaving 13 bases between the germline ends. The germline gives CDR1 SGHNT, CDR2 YENEEA. This CDR3 has 16 residues. CDR3 residues: CASSFYTPPGANVLTF. CDR3 DNA sequence: TGTGCCAGCAGCTTTTACACACCCCCAGGGGCCAACGTCCTGACTTTC.

J is TRBJ2-5 and V is TRBV6-1, with unresolved D. The CDR3 spans 15 residues. V lost 2 bases to trimming and J lost 5 bases, with 15 bases between them. Germline CDR1 and CDR2: MNHNS and SASEGT. CDR3 sequence: CASSEFPQVGETQYF. The CDR3, as DNA: TGTGCCAGCAGTGAATTTCCGCAGGTCGGGGAGACCCAGTACTTC.

This clonotype has just a few counts. The V and J genes are TRBV6-1 and TRBJ1-3; D not certain. The V gene's germline CDR1 is MNHNS and CDR2 SASEGT. CDR3 size: 12 residues. V shed 5 bases and J shed 4 bases, with 6 bases lying between them. The CDR3 nucleotides are TGTGCCAGCAGTCCCATCGGAAACACCATATATTTT. It translates to CASSPIGNTIYF.

V is TRBV6-1 and J is TRBJ2-2, with a possible D match to TRBD1 (6 bases). This CDR3 has 15 residues. Trimming pared 6 bases from V and 1 base from J, leaving 12 bases between. Germline loops: CDR1 MNHNS, CDR2 SASEGT. The CDR3 protein is CASRLTGMNTGELFF. In DNA, the CDR3 is TGTGCCAGCAGATTAACAGGGATGAACACCGGGGAGCTGTTTTTT.

The V gene is TRBV7-9, the J gene TRBJ1-2; 8 nucleotides align to TRBD1. Germline V lookup: CDR1 SEHNR, CDR2 FQNEAQ (reference sequence). The CDR3 length is 15 residues. With 3 bases clipped from V and 0 bases from J, the junction kept 3 bases outside the gene matches. DNA for the CDR3: TGTGCCAGCAGCTTCGCGGACAGGGCTAACTATGGCTACACCTTC. Amino acids: CASSFADRANYGYTF.

This chain connects TRBV20-1 to TRBJ2-7; D is tentatively TRBD1 or TRBD2 (5 bases each). Looked up from germline, CDR1 is DFQATT and CDR2 is SNEGSKA (reference sequence). This CDR3 is built from 12 residues. Trimming pared 6 bases from V and 6 bases from J, leaving 15 bases between. Written as DNA, the CDR3 is TGCAGTGCGGCCCGGGACGGAGGCGAGCAGTACTTC. It encodes CSAARDGGEQYF.

The gene calls are TRBV20-1 and TRBJ1-2, with TRBD1 as a possible D gene (6 bases). The germline gives CDR1 DFQATT, CDR2 SNEGSKA (reference sequence). The CDR3 length is 13 residues. Trimming left V 5 bases short and J 2 bases short, with 12 bases between. DNA of the CDR3: TGCAGTGCTCGGGGGCAGGAGAACTATGGCTACACCTTC. The encoded protein is CSARGQENYGYTF.

CDR3 sequence: CASSQTLTGTTQYF. In nucleotides, the CDR3 is TGCGCCAGCAGCCAGACGCTGACCGGGACCACTCAGTATTTT. This rearrangement joins TRBV4-1 to TRBJ2-3; D may be TRBD1 or TRBD2 (5 bases each). The CDR3 totals 14 residues. V was trimmed by 3 bases and J by 12 bases, leaving 19 bases between them. Germline lookup yields CDR1 MGHRA and CDR2 YSYEKL.

The CDR3: CASSPSDRVKNTGELFF. The CDR3 nucleotides are TGTGCCAGCAGTCCCTCGGACAGGGTAAAGAACACCGGGGAGCTGTTTTTT. The rearrangement links TRBV28 to TRBJ2-2; 8 bases are shared with TRBD1. Germline V lookup: CDR1 MDHEN, CDR2 SYDVKM. This CDR3 is 17 amino acids long. With 5 bases clipped from V and 1 base from J, the junction kept 9 bases outside the gene matches.

The chain uses TRBV28 and TRBJ2-2; 12 positions match TRBD2. Germline CDR1 is MDHEN and CDR2 is SYDVKM. This CDR3 comprises 15 residues. J lost 7 bases, V lost 4 bases, and 4 bases had no gene match. The CDR3 is CASSSGLAGGGELFF. In DNA, the CDR3 is TGTGCCAGCAGTTCGGGACTAGCGGGTGGCGGGGAGCTGTTTTTT.

This clonotype came up once. The J gene is TRBJ1-4, the V gene TRBV20-1; TRBD1 aligns across 8 bases. Germline V lookup: CDR1 DFQATT, CDR2 SNEGSKA (reference sequence). Unmatched junction bases numbered 4, after V lost 5 bases and J lost 5 bases. The CDR3 is 13 residues long. The CDR3 nucleotides are TGCAGTGCTCAGACAGGGGCAAATGAAAAACTGTTTTTT. Translated, it gives CSAQTGANEKLFF.

The V call is TRBV7-2, the J call TRBJ2-7, with 8 bases aligning to TRBD2. The CDR3 is 16 residues long. Germline V gives CDR1 SGHTA, CDR2 FQGNSA. Unmatched junction bases numbered 13, after V lost 8 bases and J lost 1 base. The CDR3 loop reads CASQKFSGTRSYEQYF. Written as DNA, the CDR3 is TGTGCCAGCCAAAAATTCTCCGGGACTAGATCCTACGAGCAGTACTTC.

This clonotype was picked up a small number of times. V is TRBV20-1 and J is TRBJ1-4; D ambiguous. V lost 6 bases and J lost 4, with 15 bases in between. There are 14 residues in the CDR3. CDR1 is DFQATT and CDR2 is SNEGSKA in the germline V gene (reference sequence). The CDR3 DNA reads as TGCAGTGCCCCTGACTACAGTGTTAATGAAAAACTGTTTTTT. Translated: CSAPDYSVNEKLFF.

This clonotype appeared a few times. The rearrangement links TRBV20-1 to TRBJ2-7; D perhaps matches TRBD2 (6 bases). The CDR3 runs 15 residues. CDR1 is DFQATT, CDR2 SNEGSKA, per germline (reference sequence). The V end was cut by 5 bases, the J end by 5 bases, with 22 bases between. The CDR3 loop is CSAGPGGSSVHEQYF. The CDR3 DNA reads as TGCAGTGCTGGCCCTGGGGGGTCTAGCGTCCACGAGCAGTACTTC.

The CDR3 nucleotides are TGTGCCAGCAGATCAGCTCGAGTGGGTGGTACGCAGTATTTT. As protein: CASRSARVGGTQYF. The chain links TRBV27 to TRBJ2-3, with unresolved D. The V end lost 6 bases, the J end lost 8 bases, and 18 bases lay between the germline ends. CDR1 is MNHEY, CDR2 SMNVEV, per germline (reference sequence). This CDR3 spans 14 amino acids.

The chain's CDR3 is CASRRAGLNYEQYF. The CDR3 region has the DNA TGTGCCAGCAGAAGAGCGGGATTGAACTACGAGCAGTACTTC. The V call is TRBV6-2 or TRBV6-3, the J call TRBJ2-7; 7 nucleotides line up with TRBD2. From germline, CDR1 is MNHEY and CDR2 SVGEGT. This CDR3 spans 14 amino acids. Germline trimming cut 6 bases from V and 3 bases from J; bases unmatched to any gene: 8.